The 9 T cell receptor beta chains listed next were all sequenced from one sample in a study of regulatory T cells in long-lasting Graves disease. Noted time point: newly diagnosed GD, antithyroid drugs for less than 3 months. From RNA extracted from PBMCs, the TCR library was made. With iRepertoire HTBI primers and Arm-PCR of CDR3 regions, TCR beta libraries were built. TCRdb redid the calling of the multiplex PCR reads with MiXCR, one entry per CDR3 protein. Here the sample spans 320,000 or so distinct CDR3 sequences, over 15% being singletons. The sequenced sample was peripheral blood mononuclear cells (PBMCs), obtained at new diagnosis, from a patient treated with antithyroid drugs. The receptors were sampled from a female donor with Graves disease.

This clonotype has a count of ten or more. The chain employs TRBV15 and TRBJ2-7, with a possible D match to TRBD1 (5 bases). This CDR3 has 15 residues. V was clipped by 2 bases and J by 3 bases, with 14 bases between them. Germline values: CDR1 LNHNV, CDR2 YYDKDF (reference sequence). The chain's CDR3 is CATSRKRGTVYEQYF. The CDR3 DNA reads as TGTGCCACCAGCAGAAAAAGGGGCACCGTCTACGAGCAGTACTTC.

This clonotype was counted many times. This rearrangement joins TRBV12-5 to TRBJ2-5; D is undetermined. The V and J ends lost 1 base and 5 bases respectively, with 5 bases between them. The CDR3 consists of 12 residues. The germline gives CDR1 LGHNT, CDR2 FRNRAP. CDR3 sequence reads: CASGLDGETQYF. The DNA of the CDR3 is TGTGCTAGTGGTTTGGACGGGGAGACCCAGTACTTC.

This clonotype was counted at least ten times. The chain uses TRBV29-1 and TRBJ2-1; TRBD2 matches at 10 bases. Germline CDR1 SQVTM, CDR2 ANQGSEA. Trimming at V came to 6 bases and at J to 3 bases, leaving 5 bases not matched to a gene. The CDR3 length is 14 residues. The CDR3 here is CSVEREGRYNEQFF. CDR3 DNA sequence: TGCAGCGTGGAGCGGGAGGGCCGCTACAATGAGCAGTTCTTC.

The V call is TRBV28, the J call TRBJ2-3, with 10 bases identical to TRBD1. The germline V gene has CDR1 MDHEN and CDR2 SYDVKM. V shed 4 bases, J shed 2 bases, and the junction held 9 bases outside the gene matches. This CDR3 spans 17 amino acids. The CDR3 spells CASSSKAGTGDTDTQYF. CDR3 DNA sequence: TGTGCCAGCAGTTCTAAAGCCGGGACAGGGGACACAGATACGCAGTATTTT.

This clonotype was detected only a few times. The V and J genes are TRBV18 and TRBJ2-6; unclear D gene. Germline CDR1 KGHSH, CDR2 LQKENI. The CDR3 is 17 residues long. Between the trimmed V and J ends, which lost 1 base and 4 bases, there was a span of 14 bases. The DNA for the CDR3 is TGTGCCAGCTCACCACTACCGGACCAACTGGGGGCCAACGTCCTGACTTTC. This sequence encodes CASSPLPDQLGANVLTF.

This clonotype was detected many times. This chain joins TRBV11-2 and TRBJ2-7; 7 nucleotides match TRBD2. V was pared by 4 bases and J by 1 base, with 4 bases of the junction left unmatched. Germline V CDR1 and CDR2: SGHAT, FQNNGV. The CDR3 length is 14 residues. The CDR3 DNA is TGTGCCAGCAGCTCCCTAGCGGTATCCTACGAGCAGTACTTC. Translating it yields CASSSLAVSYEQYF.

This chain uses TRBV27 with TRBJ2-7; TRBD2 matches 10 bases. CDR1 MNHEY and CDR2 SMNVEV come from the germline V gene (reference sequence). This CDR3 region has 13 residues. J lost 7 bases, V lost 5 bases, and 5 bases had no gene match. The CDR3 region is CASSPGLAEEQYF. DNA for the CDR3: TGTGCCAGCAGTCCCGGACTAGCGGAAGAGCAGTACTTC.

This clonotype has more than one count but fewer than ten. This chain links TRBV9 with TRBJ2-2; D is perhaps TRBD2 (6 bases). The V gene's germline CDR1 is SGDLS and CDR2 YYNGEE. V was clipped by 2 bases and J by 6 bases, with 11 bases between them. The CDR3 contains 14 residues. CDR3 DNA: TGTGCCAGCAGCGTGGATCCGGGGGCCGGGGAGCTGTTTTTT. This sequence encodes CASSVDPGAGELFF.

This clonotype was observed a handful of times. The chain's CDR3 is CASSLNSNTDTQYF. Here the CDR3 DNA reads TGTGCCAGCAGCTTAAACAGCAACACAGATACGCAGTATTTT. This chain connects TRBV7-9 to TRBJ2-3; D call uncertain. Germline V gene lookup returns CDR1 SEHNR and CDR2 FQNEAQ (reference sequence). The CDR3 runs to 14 residues. V lost 2 bases, J lost 2 bases, and 8 bases lay in between.